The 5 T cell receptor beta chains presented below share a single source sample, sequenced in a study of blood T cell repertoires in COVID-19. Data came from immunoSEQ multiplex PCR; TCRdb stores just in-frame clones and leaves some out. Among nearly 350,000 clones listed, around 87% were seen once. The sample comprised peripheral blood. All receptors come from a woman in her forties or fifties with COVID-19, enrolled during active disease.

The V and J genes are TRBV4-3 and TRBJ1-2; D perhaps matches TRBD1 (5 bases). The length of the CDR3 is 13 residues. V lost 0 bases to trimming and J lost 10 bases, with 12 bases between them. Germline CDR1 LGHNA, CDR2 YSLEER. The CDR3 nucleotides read TGCGCCAGCAGCCAAGATGGGGCCGCCGTCTACACCTTC. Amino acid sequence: CASSQDGAAVYTF.

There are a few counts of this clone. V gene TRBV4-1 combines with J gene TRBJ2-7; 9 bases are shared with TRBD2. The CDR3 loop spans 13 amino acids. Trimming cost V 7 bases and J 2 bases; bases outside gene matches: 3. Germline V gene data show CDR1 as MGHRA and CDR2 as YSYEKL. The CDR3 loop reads CASKASGTYEQYF. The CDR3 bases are TGCGCCAGCAAGGCTAGCGGGACCTACGAGCAGTACTTC.

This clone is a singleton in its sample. As DNA, the CDR3 is TGTGCCAGCAGCCAAGTCTTGGCTAGCCCCTTCGGCAATGAGCAGTTCTTC. Protein: CASSQVLASPFGNEQFF. The chain is built from TRBV3-1 (or the pseudogene TRBV3-2) and TRBJ2-1, with D tentatively TRBD2 (5 bases). The V and J ends lost 1 base and 6 bases respectively, with 19 bases between them. Germline V gives CDR1 LGHDT, CDR2 YNNKEL (reference sequence). There are 17 residues in the CDR3.

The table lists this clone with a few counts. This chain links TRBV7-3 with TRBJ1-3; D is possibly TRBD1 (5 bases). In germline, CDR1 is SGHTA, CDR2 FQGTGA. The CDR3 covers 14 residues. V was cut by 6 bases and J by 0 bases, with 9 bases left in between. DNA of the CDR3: TGTGCCAGCAGTTCGACAGACTCTGGAAACACCATATATTTT. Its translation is CASSSTDSGNTIYF.

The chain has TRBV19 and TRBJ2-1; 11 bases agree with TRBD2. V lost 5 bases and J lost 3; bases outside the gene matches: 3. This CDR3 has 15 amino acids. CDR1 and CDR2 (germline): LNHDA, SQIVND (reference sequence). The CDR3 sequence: CASSSGTSGYNEQFF. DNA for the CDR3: TGTGCCAGTAGTTCCGGGACTAGCGGCTACAATGAGCAGTTCTTC.